The 23 T cell receptor beta chains below were found in one sample sequenced in a study of blood T cell repertoires in COVID-19. Sequenced by immunoSEQ multiplex PCR; TCRdb stores in-frame clones only, minus some. The data contain around 170,000 clones, under 85% of them seen just once; the ten biggest clones take up around 6.1%. Sequenced material: peripheral blood. These receptors originate from a woman aged 40 to 50 with acute or convalescent COVID-19.

This chain joins TRBV5-8 and TRBJ1-2; perhaps TRBD1 as D (5 bases). V lost 4 bases to trimming and J lost 3 bases, with 13 bases between them. The CDR3 spans 14 residues. Germline V gene lookup returns CDR1 SGHTS and CDR2 YDEGEE. CDR3 nucleotide sequence: TGTGCCAGCAGCCGGCGCGGGGGGGACTATGGCTACACCTTC. Its protein product is CASSRRGGDYGYTF.

The chain joins TRBV6-1 to TRBJ1-6; TRBD1 matches at 7 bases. The junction had 7 bases not matched to a gene; V was cut back by 2 bases and J by 0 bases. This CDR3 contains 18 residues. Germline V CDR1 and CDR2: MNHNS, SASEGT. Written as DNA, the CDR3 is TGTGCCAGCAGTGAACCACAGGGGAAGAGCTCCTATAATTCACCCCTCCACTTT. As protein: CASSEPQGKSSYNSPLHF.

This chain connects TRBV19 to TRBJ2-5; 9 positions match TRBD1. The CDR3 consists of 17 residues. V gave up 3 bases and J gave up 2 bases; unmatched junction bases: 10. Germline V gene data show CDR1 as LNHDA and CDR2 as SQIVND (reference sequence). The CDR3 is CASSIRPPGQGQETQYF. The CDR3 nucleotides read TGTGCCAGTAGTATCCGCCCGCCGGGACAGGGACAAGAGACCCAGTACTTC. The full variable domain, in which reference TRBV19 and TRBJ2-5 provide the parts outside the CDR3, is DGGITQSPKYLFRKEGQNVTLSCEQNLNHDAMYWYRQDPGQGLRLIYYSQIVNDFQKGDIAEGYSVSREKKESFPLTVTSAQKNPTAFYLCASSIRPPGQGQETQYFGPGTRLLVL.

CDR3 in amino acids: CATSIGEETQYF. In DNA form, the CDR3 reads TGTGCCACCTCGATAGGGGAAGAGACCCAGTACTTC. The chain recombines TRBV7-2 with TRBJ2-5, with D possibly matching TRBD1 (5 bases). Germline V gives CDR1 SGHTA, CDR2 FQGNSA. This CDR3 is built from 12 residues. Between the trimmed V and J ends, which lost 10 bases and 3 bases, there was a span of 12 bases.

The rearrangement joins TRBV30 to TRBJ1-4; 8 nucleotides align to TRBD1. V dropped 3 bases and J dropped 3; count of bases not matched to a gene: 6. This CDR3 spans 15 amino acids. CDR1 and CDR2 from the germline V gene are GTSNPN and SVGIG (reference sequence). The CDR3 nucleotides are TGTGCCTGGAGCGGCAGGGGGCCGGCTAATGAAAAACTGTTTTTT. Amino acids: CAWSGRGPANEKLFF.

The chain joins TRBV29-1 to TRBJ2-7; tentative D call: TRBD1 (6 bases). CDR1 SQVTM and CDR2 ANQGSEA come from the germline V gene. V was trimmed by 0 bases and J by 4 bases, leaving 10 bases between them. This CDR3 contains 13 residues. The CDR3 DNA is TGCAGCGTTGAAGAGAGAAGGGGGTACGAGCAGTACTTC. Amino acid sequence: CSVEERRGYEQYF.

The chain links TRBV19 to TRBJ2-4; 10 bases fit TRBD2. Germline V lookup: CDR1 LNHDA, CDR2 SQIVND (reference sequence). The J segment lost 5 bases and the V segment lost 5 bases, leaving 6 bases of the junction unmatched. The CDR3 has 15 residues. In nucleotides, the CDR3 is TGTGCCAGTAGTCGACTAGCGGGCGGGGAAAACATTCAGTACTTC. As protein: CASSRLAGGENIQYF.

This chain joins TRBV29-1 and TRBJ2-5; 9 bases match TRBD2. This CDR3 region has 13 residues. The ends lost 4 bases at V and 4 bases at J; junction bases unmatched: 4. Germline loops: CDR1 SQVTM, CDR2 ANQGSEA. CDR3 region: CSVGREGLETQYF. DNA of the CDR3: TGCAGCGTTGGGCGGGAGGGCCTAGAGACCCAGTACTTC.

The CDR3 region has the DNA TGTGCCAGCAGCCAAGAGAGGGAGTCCGCTTTCTTT. It specifies CASSQERESAFF. The rearrangement links TRBV14 to TRBJ1-1; D call uncertain. Germline V gene data show CDR1 as SGHDN and CDR2 as FVKESK. Trimming pared 0 bases from V and 11 bases from J, leaving 10 bases between. CDR3 length equals 12 residues.

The J gene is TRBJ2-7, the V gene TRBV5-4; 9 bases are a match to TRBD2. This CDR3 has 16 residues. The V gene's germline CDR1 is SGHNT and CDR2 YYREEE (reference sequence). Trimming cost V 4 bases and J 4 bases; bases outside gene matches: 12. For the CDR3, the DNA is TGTGCCAGCAGCCCGGGACTAGCTTCGACCCCATACGAGCAGTACTTC. Amino acids: CASSPGLASTPYEQYF. The full variable domain, in which reference TRBV5-4 and TRBJ2-7 provide the parts outside the CDR3, is ETGVTQSPTHLIKTRGQQVTLRCSSQSGHNTVSWYQQALGQGPQFIFQYYREEENGRGNFPPRFSGLQFPNYSSELNVNALELDDSALYLCASSPGLASTPYEQYFGPGTRLTVT.

The gene calls are TRBV28 and TRBJ2-7, with TRBD1 identical over 8 bases. After removal of 4 bases from V and 4 bases from J, the junction contained 9 bases not matched to a gene. Germline V gene sequence: CDR1 MDHEN, CDR2 SYDVKM. The CDR3 is made up of 15 amino acids. For the CDR3, the DNA is TGTGCCAGCAGTTCCTCCGGGCAGGGGGCTTACGAGCAGTACTTC. It codes for CASSSSGQGAYEQYF.

This CDR3 is CASSQLTGANEQYF. The DNA for the CDR3 is TGTGCCAGCAGCCAGCTGACAGGAGCCAACGAGCAGTACTTC. J is TRBJ2-7 and V is TRBV9, with a weak D call TRBD1 (6 bases). The CDR3 is 14 residues long. V was shortened by 4 bases and J by 5 bases, with 16 bases between the two germline ends. Germline CDR1 SGDLS, CDR2 YYNGEE.

The V call is TRBV6-5, the J call TRBJ1-1, with D possibly TRBD1 on 6 matching bases. Looked up from germline, CDR1 is MNHEY and CDR2 is SVGAGI. Trimming took 6 bases from V and 0 from J, leaving 14 bases between them. CDR3 length: 15 amino acids. CDR3 bases: TGTGCCAGCAGAAACGGACAGTTCATGAACACTGAAGCTTTCTTT. This codes for CASRNGQFMNTEAFF.

This chain joins TRBV27 and TRBJ2-7, with 11 nucleotides matching TRBD2. The CDR3 totals 15 residues. Trimming took 5 bases from V and 3 from J; bases not matched to a gene: 6. The germline V gene encodes CDR1 MNHEY and CDR2 SMNVEV (reference sequence). CDR3 residues: CASSKTSGASYEQYF. CDR3 in DNA: TGTGCCAGCAGTAAGACTAGCGGGGCAAGCTACGAGCAGTACTTC.

In this sample, this clone turned up a few times. The chain links TRBV11-2 to TRBJ1-2; 7 positions agree with TRBD1. This CDR3 has 15 amino acids. Germline lookup yields CDR1 SGHAT and CDR2 FQNNGV. V trimming: 2 bases; J trimming: 5 bases; junction bases outside the gene matches: 8. The DNA of the CDR3 is TGTGCCAGCAGCTTATTCCAGGGGGAAACTTATGGCTACACCTTC. It is translated as CASSLFQGETYGYTF.

The gene calls are TRBV28 and TRBJ2-7, with 7 bases identical to TRBD1. J gave up 2 bases and V 6 bases, and 7 bases lay outside the gene matches. CDR1 and CDR2 from the germline V gene are MDHEN and SYDVKM. The CDR3 runs to 14 residues. This chain's CDR3 is CASSNRGTPYEQYF. CDR3 in DNA: TGTGCCAGCAGCAACAGGGGAACCCCCTACGAGCAGTACTTC. Together with reference TRBV28 and TRBJ2-7, the CDR3 gives the full variable domain: DVKVTQSSRYLVKRTGEKVFLECVQDMDHENMFWYRQDPGLGLRLIYFSYDVKMKEKGDIPEGYSVSREKKERFSLILESASTNQTSMYLCASSNRGTPYEQYFGPGTRLTVT.

V and J are TRBV28 and TRBJ1-6; TRBD1 aligns across 9 bases. Germline V lookup: CDR1 MDHEN, CDR2 SYDVKM. The CDR3 consists of 18 residues. Trimming at V came to 4 bases and at J to 0 bases, leaving 7 bases not matched to a gene. The CDR3: CASSSPGQGDSYNSPLHF. The CDR3 coding sequence is TGTGCCAGCAGTTCTCCGGGACAGGGTGACTCCTATAATTCACCCCTCCACTTT.

The rearrangement uses TRBV3-1 (or the pseudogene TRBV3-2) and TRBJ1-5; the D gene is possibly TRBD1 (5 bases). CDR3 size: 15 residues. CDR1 and CDR2 from the germline V gene are LGHDT and YNNKEL (reference sequence). Trimming removed 4 bases from V and 3 bases from J, with 13 bases in between. CDR3 protein: CASSPQVGNNQPQHF. CDR3 in DNA: TGTGCCAGCAGCCCACAGGTGGGGAACAATCAGCCCCAGCATTTT.

The genes are TRBV2 and TRBJ1-5; 7 nucleotides match TRBD1. Losses at the gene ends were 7 bases for V and 0 bases for J; bases not matched to a gene: 6. This CDR3 is 15 amino acids long. Germline V lookup: CDR1 SNHLY, CDR2 FYNNEI. The chain's CDR3 is CASKGTAYSNQPQHF. DNA of the CDR3: TGTGCCAGCAAAGGGACAGCTTATAGCAATCAGCCCCAGCATTTT.

The rearrangement uses TRBV27 and TRBJ2-1; 13 bases map to TRBD2. The J segment lost 2 bases and the V segment lost 5 bases, leaving 3 bases of the junction unmatched. Germline CDR1 MNHEY, CDR2 SMNVEV (reference sequence). The CDR3 runs to 16 residues. Here the CDR3 reads CASSATSGRAYNEQFF. Written as DNA, the CDR3 is TGTGCCAGCAGTGCTACTAGCGGGAGGGCCTACAATGAGCAGTTCTTC.

CDR3 in amino acids: CASSLTTGSETQYF. The CDR3 DNA reads TGTGCCAGCAGCTTAACGACAGGGTCTGAGACCCAGTACTTC. This sequence joins TRBV7-3 and TRBJ2-5; 7 bases match TRBD1. CDR1 and CDR2 from the germline V gene are SGHTA and FQGTGA. The CDR3 consists of 14 residues. J gave up 5 bases and V 0 bases, and 3 bases lay outside the gene matches.

In its sample, this clone was seen once. In DNA, the CDR3 is TGTGCCAGCAGGGTCGACAGAGATGGCTACACCTTC. Residues: CASRVDRDGYTF. The J gene is TRBJ1-2, the V gene TRBV6-5, with D possibly matching TRBD1 (5 bases). Germline CDR1 is MNHEY and CDR2 is SVGAGI. The CDR3 is 12 residues long. With 6 bases removed from V and 6 bases from J, the gap between germline ends came to 11 bases.

This chain uses TRBV7-2 with TRBJ1-2; TRBD1 is a possible D gene (6 bases). V was trimmed by 3 bases and J by 5 bases, leaving 13 bases between them. CDR1 is SGHTA and CDR2 is FQGNSA in the germline V gene. The CDR3 runs to 14 residues. The chain's CDR3 is CASSLGHSLYGYTF. In DNA, the CDR3 is TGTGCCAGCAGCTTGGGACACTCCTTATATGGCTACACCTTC.